This T cell receptor beta chain was observed in a study of cytotoxic CD8 clonotypes in ibrutinib-treated CLL. Across the whole study: The cohort had over nine relapsed/refractory and approximately 15 treatment-naive patients, 17 IGHV unmutated. Median treatment time before response sampling was eleven to twelve months, range 6 to 36. The sample average was 255,043 productive templates and 85,000 to 100,000 productive rearrangements.

Using immunoSEQ multiplex PCR, the repertoire was profiled, and TCRdb retains in-frame clones only, with some absent. The table shows about 140,000 clones, with 75% to 85% occurring only once. J gave up 3 bases and V 5 bases, and 8 bases lay outside the gene matches. The length of the CDR3 is 16 residues. Germline loops: CDR1 SGHNT, CDR2 YENEEA. Cryopreserved PBMCs provided about 2 micrograms of genomic DNA for the TCR beta libraries. The chain is built from TRBV11-3 and TRBJ2-1; 9 nucleotides match TRBD2. This receptor was obtained from a human donor with chronic lymphocytic leukemia. The sample here was PBMCs, taken after 36 months of ibrutinib treatment. The CDR3 bases are TGTGCCAGCAGCCATAATCTAGCGGGGAGCTACAATGAGCAGTTCTTC. Protein sequence: CASSHNLAGSYNEQFF.